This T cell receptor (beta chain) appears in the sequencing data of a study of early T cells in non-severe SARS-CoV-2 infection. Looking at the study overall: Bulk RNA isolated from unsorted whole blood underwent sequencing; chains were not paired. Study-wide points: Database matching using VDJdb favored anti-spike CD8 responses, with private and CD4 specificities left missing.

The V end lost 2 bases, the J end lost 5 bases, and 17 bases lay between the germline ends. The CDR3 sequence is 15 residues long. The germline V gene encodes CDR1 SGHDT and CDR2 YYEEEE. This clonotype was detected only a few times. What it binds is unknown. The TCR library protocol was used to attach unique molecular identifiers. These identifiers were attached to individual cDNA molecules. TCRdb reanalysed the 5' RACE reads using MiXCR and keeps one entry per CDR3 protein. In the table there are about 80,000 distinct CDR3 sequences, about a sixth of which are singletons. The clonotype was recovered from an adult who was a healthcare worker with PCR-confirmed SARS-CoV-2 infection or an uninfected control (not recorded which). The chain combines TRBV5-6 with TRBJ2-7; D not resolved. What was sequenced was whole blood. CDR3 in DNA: TGTGCCAGCAGCTTTATGGTCCTCGCCACCAACGAGCAGTACTTC. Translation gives CASSFMVLATNEQYF. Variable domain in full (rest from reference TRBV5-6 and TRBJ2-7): DAGVTQSPTHLIKTRGQQVTLRCSPKSGHDTVSWYQQALGQGPQFIFQYYEEEERQRGNFPDRFSGHQFPNYSSELNVNALLLGDSALYLCASSFMVLATNEQYFGPGTRLTVT.